A selection of T cell receptor beta chains follows, all from one sample in a study of cytomegalovirus exposure and HLA in healthy donors. The method was immunoSEQ multiplex PCR; TCRdb's version includes in-frame clones alone and lacks a portion of them. In the table there are about 140,000 clones, 82% of which are singletons. Sequencing used PBMCs. The receptors were sampled from a man aged 18 to 30 in good health and CMV-seropositive. Each CDR3 is given with its conserved first and last residue. Where a row states a size, it is once, few, many or the class of an expanded clone; other rows omit it.

v_call,clone_size,cdr3_length,cdr3_aa
TRBV5-1,.,11,CASSTQGRYTF
TRBV19,.,15,CASSTWTGGNYGYTF
TRBV5-6,.,15,CASRESGSSYNEQFF
TRBV27,.,14,CASPIQDLDYEQYF
TRBV7-9,many,15,CASSLAAGSTDTQYF
TRBV27,.,15,CASSPGQYHTGELFF
TRBV28,.,13,CASSLIGGDGYTF
TRBV25-1,.,16,CASSEFTGATKETQYF
TRBV5-1,.,14,CASSLAVPNTEAFF
TRBV11-2,.,15,CASRAGTGGYQPQHF
TRBV2,once,15,CASLMGQGWDTEAFF
TRBV5-1,few,15,CASSFTGAGNTEAFF
TRBV20-1,.,11,CSAIGYREQYF
TRBV28,.,14,CASSLGGKGGELFF
TRBV15,few,15,CATSREGTLQETQYF
TRBV5-4,.,15,CASSYATSDTDTQYF
TRBV19,.,15,CASSIGQGGYTEAFF
TRBV14,once,16,CASSRAGTWALNEQFF
TRBV10-3,once,14,CAIETTLGSYEQYF
TRBV11-2,.,13,CASSWGRLYEQYF
TRBV5-1,.,12,CASSPGTDTQYF
TRBV28,.,16,CASSFDFRQGLYEQYF